This TCR beta chain was documented in a study of long-term antiretroviral therapy in people with HIV. Whole-study results and caveats: Narrower CDR3 length ranges marked HIV repertoires relative to controls.

As regards this clone: The antigen is unknown.

Every participant with HIV received treatment in the United States. The run of the v3.0 immunoSEQ assay was at survey level. Assay used: immunoSEQ multiplex PCR; TCRdb lists only in-frame clones, some missing. Of 30,000 to 40,000 clones listed, about 94% are singletons. The sample consisted of unsorted PBMCs, taken 4.1 years after starting antiretroviral therapy. This clonotype was sampled from a woman between 50 and 59 years old with HIV.

The CDR3 DNA reads as TGCGCCAGCAGCCCCTATCTTGGGCCAGGCAATCAGCCCCAGCATTTT. This codes for CASSPYLGPGNQPQHF. This rearrangement joins TRBV4-1 to TRBJ1-5; D unresolved. CDR3 length: 16 residues. Germline lookup yields CDR1 MGHRA and CDR2 YSYEKL. The germline V and J ends were trimmed by 4 bases and 2 bases, with 15 bases remaining between them.